Shown below are 15 T cell receptor beta chains from a single sample sequenced in a study of early T cells in non-severe SARS-CoV-2 infection. TCRdb reanalysed the 5' RACE reads using MiXCR and keeps one entry per CDR3 protein. Among fewer than 100,000 distinct CDR3 sequences listed, 9% to 10% were seen once. Sequencing was carried out using whole blood. All receptors derive from an adult who was a healthcare worker with PCR-confirmed SARS-CoV-2 infection or an uninfected control (not recorded which).

This clonotype was counted at least ten times. The chain joins TRBV11-3 to TRBJ2-2, with D unclear. The germline CDR1 and CDR2 sequences are SGHNT and YENEEA. This CDR3 comprises 13 residues. Trimming took off 0 bases at V and 5 bases at J, with 4 bases between the two ends. CDR3 nucleotides: TGTGCCAGCAGCTTAGAGTGGACCGGGGAGCTGTTTTTT. Residues: CASSLEWTGELFF.

This clonotype appeared many times. This sequence joins TRBV4-2 and TRBJ1-1; no reliable D call. V lost 4 bases and J lost 4, with 22 bases in between. Germline V CDR1 and CDR2: LGHNA, YNFKEQ. CDR3 length: 17 amino acids. CDR3 sequence: CASSPKLVQGKLTEAFF. In nucleotides, the CDR3 is TGTGCCAGCAGCCCCAAGCTGGTGCAAGGGAAACTCACTGAAGCTTTCTTT.

The CDR3: CSARQAASGTHYTQYF. The CDR3 bases are TGCAGTGCTAGACAGGCGGCTAGCGGGACTCATTATACGCAGTATTTT. This chain uses TRBV20-1 with TRBJ2-3; 9 nucleotides align to TRBD2. The J segment lost 7 bases and the V segment lost 2 bases, leaving 13 bases of the junction unmatched. The germline V gene encodes CDR1 DFQATT and CDR2 SNEGSKA (reference sequence). The CDR3 contains 16 residues.

This clonotype was counted a few times. V is TRBV28 and J is TRBJ2-2; 8 nucleotides match TRBD2. The germline V gene has CDR1 MDHEN and CDR2 SYDVKM. Germline trimming cut 5 bases from V and 4 bases from J; bases unmatched to any gene: 6. The CDR3 has 15 residues. CDR3 region: CASSPKRELTGELFF. Written as DNA, the CDR3 is TGTGCCAGCAGTCCTAAGCGGGAGCTCACCGGGGAGCTGTTTTTT.

This clonotype was found a few times. The V gene is TRBV3-1, the J gene TRBJ2-1; D remains ambiguous. CDR1 and CDR2 from the germline V gene are LGHDT and YNNKEL (reference sequence). Trimming took 0 bases from V and 9 from J, leaving 3 bases between them. The CDR3 is 11 residues long. CDR3 sequence: CASSQDIEQFF. DNA of the CDR3: TGTGCCAGCAGCCAAGATATTGAGCAGTTCTTC.

This clonotype was seen more than once but under ten times. The J gene is TRBJ1-5, the V gene TRBV11-2; D unclear. The CDR3 spans 13 residues. Trimming pared 2 bases from V and 5 bases from J, leaving 7 bases between. CDR1 SGHAT and CDR2 FQNNGV come from the germline V gene. The CDR3 loop is CASSLFPDQPQHF. The DNA of the CDR3 is TGTGCCAGCAGCTTATTTCCCGATCAGCCCCAGCATTTT.

In this sample, this clonotype turned up many times. The V and J genes are TRBV3-1 and TRBJ2-1, with D unresolved. The CDR3 runs 14 residues. V lost 4 bases and J 0 bases, leaving 7 bases between the germline ends. From germline, CDR1 is LGHDT and CDR2 YNNKEL (reference sequence). The CDR3 coding sequence is TGTGCCAGCAGCCCCTCTAGCTCCTACAATGAGCAGTTCTTC. Residues: CASSPSSSYNEQFF.

The V gene is TRBV29-1, the J gene TRBJ2-1; 14 bases are a match to TRBD2. The CDR3 is made up of 15 amino acids. Germline CDR1 and CDR2: SQVTM and ANQGSEA. Unmatched junction bases numbered 10, after V lost 5 bases and J lost 10 bases. CDR3 sequence (DNA): TGCAGCGTTCTGACTAGCGGGAGGGCCAGGGGGGAGCAGTTCTTC. It encodes CSVLTSGRARGEQFF.

The chain couples TRBV6-2 or TRBV6-3 to TRBJ1-5; no reliable D call. V was trimmed by 2 bases and J by 2 bases, leaving 4 bases between them. Germline V lookup: CDR1 MNHEY, CDR2 SVGEGT. The CDR3 runs 13 residues. CDR3 protein: CASSYGRNQPQHF. The CDR3 DNA reads TGTGCCAGCAGTTACGGGCGCAATCAGCCCCAGCATTTT.

Only a few counts were recorded for this clonotype. The V and J genes are TRBV29-1 and TRBJ2-3; 11 bases agree with TRBD2. Germline V gene lookup returns CDR1 SQVTM and CDR2 ANQGSEA. The CDR3 is made up of 14 amino acids. V trimming: 5 bases; J trimming: 2 bases; junction bases outside the gene matches: 3. The CDR3 DNA reads as TGCAGCGTTAGACTAGCGGGGCCCACAGATACGCAGTATTTT. Its protein product is CSVRLAGPTDTQYF.

The chain couples TRBV3-1 to TRBJ1-6, with D unclear. V shed 8 bases and J shed 6 bases, with 8 bases lying between them. From germline, CDR1 is LGHDT and CDR2 YNNKEL (reference sequence). The CDR3 covers 12 residues. The CDR3 nucleotides are TGTGCCAGCGAACGGTCTAATTCACCCCTCCACTTT. Protein: CASERSNSPLHF.

This clonotype was counted a few times. The chain employs TRBV20-1 and TRBJ2-3, with 9 positions matching TRBD2. V gave up 2 bases and J gave up 1 base; unmatched junction bases: 10. Germline V lookup: CDR1 DFQATT, CDR2 SNEGSKA (reference sequence). The length of the CDR3 is 17 residues. The CDR3 reads CSARSSRLAGGTDTQYF. CDR3 nucleotide sequence: TGCAGTGCTAGATCTTCTAGATTAGCGGGGGGCACAGATACGCAGTATTTT.

This clonotype was detected only a few times. The CDR3 does not end in the conserved phenylalanine or tryptophan, so this is likely a read error. V and J are TRBV7-9 and TRBJ2-7, with 7 bases aligning to TRBD2. The CDR3 runs to 16 residues. After removal of 1 base from V and 2 bases from J, the junction contained 8 bases not matched to a gene. Germline CDR1 is SEHNR and CDR2 is FQNEAQ (reference sequence). CDR3 bases: TGTGCCAGCAGCTTAGGGGCCGGGACTAAGGCCTACGAGCAGTACTTG. Protein product: CASSLGAGTKAYEQYL.

This clonotype was found a few times. The chain employs TRBV28 and TRBJ1-2, with D unclear. The germline V and J ends were trimmed by 8 bases and 6 bases, with 13 bases remaining between them. Germline CDR1 is MDHEN and CDR2 is SYDVKM. The CDR3 is made up of 12 amino acids. In DNA, the CDR3 is TGTGCCAGCGGGAGGGCTTCTGATGGCTACACCTTC. Amino acid sequence: CASGRASDGYTF.

In its sample, this clonotype was seen a few times. This rearrangement joins TRBV5-1 to TRBJ2-6, with 8 bases that match TRBD1. The CDR3 extends over 15 amino acids. The J segment lost 4 bases and the V segment lost 7 bases, leaving 7 bases of the junction unmatched. Germline-derived CDR1 and CDR2 are SGHRS and YFSETQ. The CDR3 bases are TGCGCCAGCCGCTCTCAGGGGGCCGGGGCCAACGTCCTGACTTTC. This sequence encodes CASRSQGAGANVLTF.